The 26 T cell receptor beta chains below come from one sample, sequenced in a study of beta chain features in type 1 diabetes. The study's findings and limits: Patients with Type 1 diabetes showed moderately but significantly shorter TCRB CDR3s in all four CD4+ subsets.

Expressed TCRB transcripts were sequenced, since all the RNA that had been isolated was reverse transcribed. The table came from immunoSEQ multiplex PCR; TCRdb's copy has only in-frame clones and leaves some out. There are more than 100,000 clones in the sample; 16% occur only once, and around 2.5% lies in the top ten. No antigen has been assigned to these receptors. Sequencing used central memory CD4+ T cells from blood. Receptor source: a man aged 25-45 years with type 1 diabetes.

The chain has TRBV29-1 and TRBJ1-2; weak D call: TRBD1 (6 bases). The CDR3 runs to 12 residues. Trimming cost V 7 bases and J 5 bases, with 14 bases left between them. Germline loops: CDR1 SQVTM, CDR2 ANQGSEA. The CDR3, as DNA: TGCAGCGCCCAGGGGTCCGCTTATGGCTACACCTTC. It specifies CSAQGSAYGYTF.

The V and J genes are TRBV14 and TRBJ2-7; 8 nucleotides agree with TRBD1. J lost 3 bases, V lost 6 bases, and 10 bases had no gene match. The CDR3 runs 15 residues. Germline V lookup: CDR1 SGHDN, CDR2 FVKESK. CDR3 loop: CASSLKVDRVYEQYF. In DNA form, the CDR3 reads TGTGCCAGCAGTCTCAAGGTGGACAGGGTCTACGAGCAGTACTTC.

The V call is TRBV4-1, the J call TRBJ2-7; D is possibly TRBD1 or TRBD2 (5 bases each). The CDR3 totals 16 residues. V gave up 0 bases and J gave up 3 bases, with 15 bases separating them. CDR1 is MGHRA, CDR2 YSYEKL, per germline. The CDR3 DNA is TGCGCCAGCAGCCAAGATCTAGTTCGGGGCGGCTACGAGCAGTACTTC. Protein sequence: CASSQDLVRGGYEQYF.

This clone was detected a few times. The rearrangement joins TRBV2 to TRBJ2-3, with 9 nucleotides matching TRBD1. The trim removed 4 bases at V and 9 bases at J, leaving 8 bases unmatched. This CDR3 is built from 14 residues. CDR1 and CDR2 from the germline V gene are SNHLY and FYNNEI. The CDR3, as DNA: TGTGCCAGCAGTGGACAGGGGGGCAGGAGCACGCAGTATTTT. Translating gives CASSGQGGRSTQYF.

This clone was seen many times. The rearrangement joins TRBV19 to TRBJ2-3; D not resolved. CDR3 length equals 15 residues. Trimming took 6 bases from V and 2 from J, leaving 15 bases between them. Germline V gives CDR1 LNHDA, CDR2 SQIVND (reference sequence). The CDR3: CASRETHQNTDTQYF. DNA of the CDR3: TGTGCCAGTAGGGAGACCCACCAAAACACAGATACGCAGTATTTT.

The chain joins TRBV9 to TRBJ2-1; weak D call: TRBD1 (5 bases). The V end was cut by 0 bases, the J end by 0 bases, with 10 bases between. This CDR3 region has 16 residues. The germline V gene encodes CDR1 SGDLS and CDR2 YYNGEE. The CDR3: CASSVVGQSSYNEQFF. In DNA form, the CDR3 reads TGTGCCAGCAGCGTAGTGGGGCAGAGCTCCTACAATGAGCAGTTCTTC.

The rearrangement links TRBV19 to TRBJ1-1; D unresolved. CDR3 length: 15 amino acids. Germline loops: CDR1 LNHDA, CDR2 SQIVND (reference sequence). The ends were cut back, 7 bases at V and 1 base at J, with 16 bases in the middle. The CDR3 region has the DNA TGTGCCAGTACCCCAGCGACGGGTAAGAACACTGAAGCTTTCTTT. Its translation is CASTPATGKNTEAFF.

This clone has more than one count but fewer than ten. The chain has TRBV2 and TRBJ1-2; D not certain. Germline-derived CDR1 and CDR2 are SNHLY and FYNNEI. Deletions cut 6 bases from V and 4 bases from J, with 9 bases between. The CDR3 runs 12 residues. CDR3 coding DNA: TGTGCCAGCAGCGAGAGCTCCTATGGCTACACCTTC. Its protein is CASSESSYGYTF.

The gene calls are TRBV25-1 and TRBJ2-2; TRBD2 agrees at 7 bases. Losses at the gene ends were 5 bases for V and 2 bases for J; bases not matched to a gene: 5. CDR3 size: 15 residues. Germline loops: CDR1 MGHDK, CDR2 SYGVNS. The CDR3 nucleotides read TGTGCCAGCAGTAAAGCGGGGATAAACACCGGGGAGCTGTTTTTT. Translated, it gives CASSKAGINTGELFF.

The chain employs TRBV2 and TRBJ1-2; D gene unclear. The germline gives CDR1 SNHLY, CDR2 FYNNEI. Trimming removed 0 bases at V and 2 bases at J, with 7 bases between. This CDR3 has 14 amino acids. This CDR3 reads CASSEAIGNYGYTF. CDR3 bases: TGTGCCAGCAGTGAAGCTATAGGGAACTATGGCTACACCTTC.

The rearrangement uses TRBV5-1 and TRBJ2-1; tentative D call: TRBD1 (6 bases). Looked up from germline, CDR1 is SGHRS and CDR2 is YFSETQ. Trimming left V 3 bases short and J 4 bases short, with 17 bases between. CDR3 size: 16 residues. Here the CDR3 DNA reads TGCGCCAGCAGCTCGGGACAACCAAGCCTATACAATGAGCAGTTCTTC. Protein: CASSSGQPSLYNEQFF.

This clone was detected a few times. This chain uses TRBV29-1 with TRBJ2-7, with TRBD1 as a possible D gene (5 bases). V lost 3 bases and J lost 5, with 11 bases in between. This CDR3 has 12 amino acids. Germline CDR1 reads SQVTM; CDR2 reads ANQGSEA. CDR3 in amino acids: CSVDEVGHEQYF. The CDR3 DNA is TGCAGCGTTGATGAGGTGGGGCACGAGCAGTACTTC.

In its sample, this clone was seen a few times. The rearrangement links TRBV27 to TRBJ2-6; a possible D gene is TRBD2 (5 bases). The germline V and J ends were trimmed by 6 bases and 0 bases, with 12 bases remaining between them. Germline V CDR1 and CDR2: MNHEY, SMNVEV (reference sequence). The CDR3 is 16 amino acids. The CDR3 nucleotides read TGTGCCAGCAGACGCCCGGGAAGCTCTGGGGCCAACGTCCTGACTTTC. Amino acids: CASRRPGSSGANVLTF.

This clone came up many times. This chain connects TRBV13 to TRBJ1-2, with 8 positions matching TRBD1. The V gene end was trimmed by 4 bases and the J gene end by 2 bases; junction bases not matched to a gene: 3. This CDR3 comprises 14 residues. Germline values: CDR1 PRHDT, CDR2 FYEKMQ (reference sequence). In nucleotides, the CDR3 is TGTGCCAGCAGCTCGAGACAGGGGAACTATGGCTACACCTTC. This sequence encodes CASSSRQGNYGYTF.

This clone occurred a few times. The rearrangement uses TRBV13 and TRBJ2-7, with 11 bases identical to TRBD2. After removal of 5 bases from V and 1 base from J, the junction contained 4 bases not matched to a gene. The CDR3 is 15 amino acids. Germline lookup yields CDR1 PRHDT and CDR2 FYEKMQ (reference sequence). This CDR3 is CASSATSGGSYEQYF. The CDR3, as DNA: TGTGCCAGCAGCGCCACTAGCGGGGGTTCCTACGAGCAGTACTTC. The full variable domain, rest sourced from reference TRBV13 and TRBJ2-7, is AAGVIQSPRHLIKEKRETATLKCYPIPRHDTVYWYQQGPGQDPQFLISFYEKMQSDKGSIPDRFSAQQFSDYHSELNMSSLELGDSALYFCASSATSGGSYEQYFGPGTRLTVT.

This clone was seen many times. V usage is TRBV7-3 and J usage is TRBJ2-2; possible D gene TRBD1, 5 bases. V lost 5 bases to trimming and J lost 8 bases, with 18 bases between them. The length of the CDR3 is 15 residues. Germline CDR1 SGHTA, CDR2 FQGTGA. Here the CDR3 reads CASSPGLGFGGELFF. The CDR3 coding sequence is TGTGCCAGCAGCCCAGGGCTTGGGTTTGGAGGGGAGCTGTTTTTT.

There are a few counts of this clone. The chain couples TRBV4-1 to TRBJ2-7, with 7 bases lining up with TRBD1. From germline, CDR1 is MGHRA and CDR2 YSYEKL. The CDR3 consists of 13 residues. V was pared by 6 bases and J by 2 bases, with 4 bases of the junction left unmatched. CDR3 protein: CASRDRSTYEQYF. Written as DNA, the CDR3 is TGCGCCAGCAGGGACAGGTCAACCTACGAGCAGTACTTC.

This rearrangement joins TRBV18 to TRBJ2-1, with 8 bases aligning to TRBD2. The CDR3 runs 16 residues. Germline V CDR1 and CDR2: KGHSH, LQKENI. The junction had 9 bases not matched to a gene; V was cut back by 3 bases and J by 5 bases. The CDR3 region is CASSPSSSGGDNEQFF. CDR3 in DNA: TGTGCCAGCTCACCCTCTAGCTCGGGAGGGGACAATGAGCAGTTCTTC.

This clone has a handful of counts. The chain uses TRBV7-2 and TRBJ2-1; no firm D call. In germline, CDR1 is SGHTA, CDR2 FQGNSA. V shed 3 bases and J shed 1 base, with 10 bases lying between them. This CDR3 region has 15 residues. CDR3 DNA sequence: TGTGCCAGCAGCTTCGCCCGTCTGTCCTACAATGAGCAGTTCTTC. Translating it yields CASSFARLSYNEQFF.

On this clone itself: This likely stems from a read error, as it lies one base from a far larger clone. The identical CDR3 is also encoded by other nucleotide sequences in the sample. This sequence joins TRBV6-6 and TRBJ2-5, with D tentatively TRBD1 (6 bases). This CDR3 has 12 residues. Between the trimmed V and J ends, which lost 4 bases and 4 bases, there was a span of 7 bases. Germline CDR1 is MNHNY and CDR2 is SVGAGI (reference sequence). The CDR3 DNA reads TGTGCCAGCAGTTCAGGGGTAGAGACCCAGTACTTC. Its translation: CASSSGVETQYF.

This rearrangement joins TRBV4-3 to TRBJ2-1, with 7 bases matching TRBD2. V lost 0 bases and J lost 1; bases outside the gene matches: 3. The germline gives CDR1 LGHNA, CDR2 YSLEER. The CDR3 consists of 16 residues. DNA of the CDR3: TGCGCCAGCAGCCAAGAACTAGCGAGATCCTACAATGAGCAGTTCTTC. Protein: CASSQELARSYNEQFF.

The rearrangement joins TRBV18 to TRBJ2-7; D is uncertain. The CDR3 totals 13 residues. The V end lost 3 bases, the J end lost 2 bases, and 8 bases lay between the germline ends. Germline values: CDR1 KGHSH, CDR2 LQKENI. CDR3 sequence reads: CASSPATAYEQYF. The CDR3 nucleotides read TGTGCCAGCTCACCGGCGACTGCCTACGAGCAGTACTTC.

This clone was detected a few times. The J gene is TRBJ1-5, the V gene TRBV29-1; D may be TRBD1 (6 bases). This CDR3 comprises 13 residues. Germline lookup yields CDR1 SQVTM and CDR2 ANQGSEA. V lost 4 bases and J lost 5, with 12 bases in between. The CDR3 loop reads CSVVGGGDQPQHF. CDR3 nucleotide sequence: TGCAGCGTTGTTGGGGGCGGCGATCAGCCCCAGCATTTT.

In this sample, this clone turned up a few times. J is TRBJ1-4 and V is TRBV19; 7 positions agree with TRBD1. Per germline, CDR1 LNHDA and CDR2 SQIVND (reference sequence). Trimming at V came to 10 bases and at J to 3 bases, leaving 5 bases not matched to a gene. CDR3 length equals 13 residues. Written as DNA, the CDR3 is TGTGCCACCCACAGGGGTCCTAATGAAAAACTGTTTTTT. It translates to CATHRGPNEKLFF. The whole variable domain, remainder taken from reference TRBV19 and TRBJ1-4, is DGGITQSPKYLFRKEGQNVTLSCEQNLNHDAMYWYRQDPGQGLRLIYYSQIVNDFQKGDIAEGYSVSREKKESFPLTVTSAQKNPTAFYLCATHRGPNEKLFFGSGTQLSVL.

The chain couples TRBV6-5 to TRBJ1-2; TRBD1 matches 7 bases. The V segment lost 8 bases and the J segment 3 bases; nucleotides outside the gene matches: 9. Looked up from germline, CDR1 is MNHEY and CDR2 is SVGAGI. The CDR3 is made up of 14 amino acids. CDR3 sequence: CASGGDRADYGYTF. CDR3 DNA: TGTGCCAGCGGAGGCGACAGGGCAGACTATGGCTACACCTTC.

The chain is built from TRBV18 and TRBJ2-3; no firm D call. The CDR3 sequence is 17 residues long. The germline V and J ends were trimmed by 1 base and 4 bases, with 18 bases remaining between them. Germline loops: CDR1 KGHSH, CDR2 LQKENI. The CDR3 region is CASSPREPGLVPDTQYF. CDR3 in DNA: TGTGCCAGCTCACCACGAGAACCGGGCCTCGTCCCAGATACGCAGTATTTT. The variable domain in full, with the rest retrieved from reference TRBV18 and TRBJ2-3, is NAGVMQNPRHLVRRRGQEARLRCSPMKGHSHVYWYRQLPEEGLKFMVYLQKENIIDESGMPKERFSAEFPKEGPSILRIQQVVRGDSAAYFCASSPREPGLVPDTQYFGPGTRLTVL.